One T cell receptor (beta chain) is described in this entry. The entry originates in a study of blood T cell repertoires in COVID-19. Method: immunoSEQ multiplex PCR; TCRdb's copy keeps in-frame clones and lacks some. The table lists about 86,000 clones, approximately 88% of them singletons. There are 12 residues in the CDR3. Germline CDR1 and CDR2: MNHEY and SVGAGI. With 8 bases clipped from V and 6 bases from J, the junction kept 4 bases outside the gene matches. The TCR comes from a woman of 80 years or more with active or convalescent COVID-19. The material sequenced was peripheral blood. The chain combines TRBV6-5 with TRBJ1-5; TRBD1 agrees at 7 bases. Here the CDR3 DNA reads TGTGCCAGCCGACAGGGTCTTCAGCCCCAGCATTTT. This codes for CASRQGLQPQHF.